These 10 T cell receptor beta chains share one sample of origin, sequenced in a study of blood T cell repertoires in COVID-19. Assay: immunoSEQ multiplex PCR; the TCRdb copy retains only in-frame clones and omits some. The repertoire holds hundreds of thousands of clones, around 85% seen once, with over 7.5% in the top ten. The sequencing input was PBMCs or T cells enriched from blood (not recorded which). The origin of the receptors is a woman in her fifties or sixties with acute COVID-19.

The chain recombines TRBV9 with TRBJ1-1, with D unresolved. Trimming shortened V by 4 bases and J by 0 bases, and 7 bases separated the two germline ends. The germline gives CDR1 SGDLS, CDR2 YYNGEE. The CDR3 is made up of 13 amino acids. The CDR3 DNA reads TGTGCCAGCAGCTACGAGATGAACACTGAAGCTTTCTTT. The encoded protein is CASSYEMNTEAFF.

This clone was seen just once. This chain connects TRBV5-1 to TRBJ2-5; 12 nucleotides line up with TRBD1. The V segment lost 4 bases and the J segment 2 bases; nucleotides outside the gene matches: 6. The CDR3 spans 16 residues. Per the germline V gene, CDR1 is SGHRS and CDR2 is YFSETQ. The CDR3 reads CASSPGTGGGQETQYF. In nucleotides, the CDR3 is TGCGCCAGCAGCCCCGGGACAGGGGGCGGGCAAGAGACCCAGTACTTC. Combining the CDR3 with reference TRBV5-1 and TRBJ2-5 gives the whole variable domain KAGVTQTPRYLIKTRGQQVTLSCSPISGHRSVSWYQQTPGQGLQFLFEYFSETQRNKGNFPGRFSGRQFSNSRSEMNVSTLELGDSALYLCASSPGTGGGQETQYFGPGTRLLVL.

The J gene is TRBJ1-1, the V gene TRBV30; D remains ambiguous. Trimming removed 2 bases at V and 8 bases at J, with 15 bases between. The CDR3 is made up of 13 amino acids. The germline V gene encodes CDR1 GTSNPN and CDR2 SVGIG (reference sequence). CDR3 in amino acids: CAWSMVLSLEAFF. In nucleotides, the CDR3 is TGTGCCTGGAGTATGGTTCTCTCACTGGAAGCTTTCTTT.

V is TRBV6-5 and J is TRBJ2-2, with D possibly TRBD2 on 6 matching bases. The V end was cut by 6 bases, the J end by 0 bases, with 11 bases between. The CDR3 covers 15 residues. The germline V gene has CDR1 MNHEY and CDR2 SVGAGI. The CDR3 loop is CASSSLAANTGELFF. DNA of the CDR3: TGTGCCAGCAGCTCACTAGCCGCGAACACCGGGGAGCTGTTTTTT.

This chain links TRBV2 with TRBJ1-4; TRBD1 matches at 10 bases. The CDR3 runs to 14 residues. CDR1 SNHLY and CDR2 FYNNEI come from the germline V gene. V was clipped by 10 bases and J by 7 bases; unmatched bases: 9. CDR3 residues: CATCRDRGAEKLFF. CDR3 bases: TGTGCCACCTGCCGGGACAGGGGAGCTGAAAAACTGTTTTTT.

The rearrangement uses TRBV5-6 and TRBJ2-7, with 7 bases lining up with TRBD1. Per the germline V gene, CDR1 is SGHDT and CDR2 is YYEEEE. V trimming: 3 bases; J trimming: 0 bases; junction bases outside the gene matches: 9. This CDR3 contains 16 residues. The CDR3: CASSSVGGTVSYEQYF. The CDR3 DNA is TGTGCCAGCAGCTCCGTTGGTGGGACAGTCTCCTACGAGCAGTACTTC.

Written as DNA, the CDR3 is TGTGCCAGCAGCCTGAAGCGGGGGGATCCCTACGAGCAGTACTTC. The encoded protein is CASSLKRGDPYEQYF. The chain joins TRBV5-4 to TRBJ2-7; TRBD2 aligns across 9 bases. The CDR3 has 15 residues. Germline lookup yields CDR1 SGHNT and CDR2 YYREEE (reference sequence). Trimming at V came to 4 bases and at J to 2 bases, leaving 7 bases not matched to a gene.

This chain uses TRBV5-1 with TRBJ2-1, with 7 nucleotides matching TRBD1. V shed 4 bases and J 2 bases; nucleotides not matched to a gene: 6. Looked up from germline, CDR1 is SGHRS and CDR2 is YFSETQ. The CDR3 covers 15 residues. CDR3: CASSLRQGAYNEQFF. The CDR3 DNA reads TGCGCCAGCAGCCTTCGACAGGGAGCCTACAATGAGCAGTTCTTC.

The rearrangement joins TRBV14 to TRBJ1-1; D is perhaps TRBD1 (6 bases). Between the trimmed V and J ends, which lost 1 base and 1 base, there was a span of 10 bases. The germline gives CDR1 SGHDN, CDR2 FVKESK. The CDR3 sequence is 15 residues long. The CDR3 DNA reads TGTGCCAGCAGCCAAGCCACAGGGAGGAACACTGAAGCTTTCTTT. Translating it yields CASSQATGRNTEAFF.

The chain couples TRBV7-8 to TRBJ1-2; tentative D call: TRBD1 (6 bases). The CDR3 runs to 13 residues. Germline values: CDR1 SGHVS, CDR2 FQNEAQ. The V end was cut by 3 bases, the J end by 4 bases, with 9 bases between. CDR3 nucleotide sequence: TGTGCCAGCAGCTTGGACAGACTCTATGGCTACACCTTC. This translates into CASSLDRLYGYTF.